Each of the 2 T cell receptor beta chains below was sequenced from the same sample in a study of blood T cell repertoires in COVID-19. This table comes from immunoSEQ multiplex PCR, and its TCRdb copy is limited to in-frame clones, with some not included. The sample shows about 160,000 clones, approximately 81% of them seen only once. The sample taken for sequencing was PBMCs or T cells enriched from blood (not recorded which). The origin of the receptors is a man in his sixties who had recovered from COVID-19.

The V gene is TRBV7-2, the J gene TRBJ1-1; no clear D. Deletions cut 10 bases from V and 1 base from J, with 19 bases between. From germline, CDR1 is SGHTA and CDR2 FQGNSA. CDR3 size: 15 residues. CDR3: CANRQIPQTNTEAFF. The CDR3 nucleotides read TGTGCCAACCGACAAATTCCACAAACGAACACTGAAGCTTTCTTT. Based on the CDR3 plus reference TRBV7-2 and TRBJ1-1, the full variable domain is GAGVSQSPSNKVTEKGKDVELRCDPISGHTALYWYRQSLGQGLEFLIYFQGNSAPDKSGLPSDRFSAERTGGSVSTLTIQRTQQEDSAVYLCANRQIPQTNTEAFFGQGTRLTVV.

V and J are TRBV18 and TRBJ2-3, with 13 bases identical to TRBD2. The germline CDR1 and CDR2 sequences are KGHSH and LQKENI. The CDR3 totals 16 residues. The junction had 3 bases not matched to a gene; V was cut back by 4 bases and J by 2 bases. CDR3 amino acids: CASSLGLAGTTDTQYF. The DNA for the CDR3 is TGTGCCAGCTCACTGGGACTAGCGGGGACCACAGATACGCAGTATTTT.